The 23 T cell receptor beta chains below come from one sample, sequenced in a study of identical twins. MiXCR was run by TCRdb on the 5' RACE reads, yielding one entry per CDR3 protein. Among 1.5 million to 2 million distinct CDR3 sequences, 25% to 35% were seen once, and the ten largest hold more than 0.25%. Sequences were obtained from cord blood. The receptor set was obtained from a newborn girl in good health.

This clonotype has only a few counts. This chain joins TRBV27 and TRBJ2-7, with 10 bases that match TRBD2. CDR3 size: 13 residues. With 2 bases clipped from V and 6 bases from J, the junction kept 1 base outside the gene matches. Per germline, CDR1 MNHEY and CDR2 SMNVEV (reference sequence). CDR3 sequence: CASSLSGGAEQYF. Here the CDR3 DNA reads TGTGCCAGCAGTTTAAGCGGGGGGGCCGAGCAGTACTTC.

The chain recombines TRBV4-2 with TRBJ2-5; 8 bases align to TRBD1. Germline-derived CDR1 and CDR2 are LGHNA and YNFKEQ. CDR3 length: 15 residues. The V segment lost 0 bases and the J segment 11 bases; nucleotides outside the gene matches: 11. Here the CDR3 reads CASSQDRTGINEQYF. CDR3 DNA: TGTGCCAGCAGCCAAGATAGGACAGGGATCAATGAGCAGTACTTC.

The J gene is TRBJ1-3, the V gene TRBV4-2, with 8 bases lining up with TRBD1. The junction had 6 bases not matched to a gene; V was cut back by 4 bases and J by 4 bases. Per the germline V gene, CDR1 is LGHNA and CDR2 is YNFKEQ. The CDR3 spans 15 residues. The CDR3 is CASSLTRGRGNTIYF. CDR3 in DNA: TGTGCCAGCAGCCTCACCAGGGGGCGAGGAAACACCATATATTTT.

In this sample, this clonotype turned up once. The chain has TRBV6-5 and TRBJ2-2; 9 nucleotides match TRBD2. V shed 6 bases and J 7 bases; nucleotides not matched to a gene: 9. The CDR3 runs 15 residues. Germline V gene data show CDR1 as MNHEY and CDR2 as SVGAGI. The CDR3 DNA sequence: TGTGCCAGCAGGGGCGGGAGGGCCTTTGGCGGGGAGCTGTTTTTT. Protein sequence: CASRGGRAFGGELFF.

Here the CDR3 reads CASSLELPGLPYNEQFF. As DNA, the CDR3 is TGTGCCAGCAGCTTGGAGCTACCGGGACTACCTTACAATGAGCAGTTCTTC. The rearrangement joins TRBV5-6 to TRBJ2-1; the match to TRBD2 covers 7 bases. This CDR3 spans 17 amino acids. Germline V gene sequence: CDR1 SGHDT, CDR2 YYEEEE. Trimming at V came to 0 bases and at J to 4 bases, leaving 10 bases not matched to a gene. The full variable domain, in which reference TRBV5-6 and TRBJ2-1 provide the parts outside the CDR3, is DAGVTQSPTHLIKTRGQQVTLRCSPKSGHDTVSWYQQALGQGPQFIFQYYEEEERQRGNFPDRFSGHQFPNYSSELNVNALLLGDSALYLCASSLELPGLPYNEQFFGPGTRLTVL.

DNA of the CDR3: TGTGCCAGCACCCCGGGACATTCGAACACTGAAGCTTTCTTT. Its protein is CASTPGHSNTEAFF. The chain recombines TRBV12-3 or TRBV12-4 with TRBJ1-1; perhaps TRBD1 as D (6 bases). V shed 7 bases and J shed 1 base, with 13 bases lying between them. The CDR3 covers 14 residues.

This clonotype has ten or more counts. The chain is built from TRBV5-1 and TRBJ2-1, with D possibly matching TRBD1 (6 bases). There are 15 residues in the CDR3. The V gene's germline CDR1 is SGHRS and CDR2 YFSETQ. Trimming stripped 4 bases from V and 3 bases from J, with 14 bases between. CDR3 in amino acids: CASSLGGLNYNEQFF. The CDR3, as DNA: TGCGCCAGCAGCCTAGGGGGATTGAACTACAATGAGCAGTTCTTC.

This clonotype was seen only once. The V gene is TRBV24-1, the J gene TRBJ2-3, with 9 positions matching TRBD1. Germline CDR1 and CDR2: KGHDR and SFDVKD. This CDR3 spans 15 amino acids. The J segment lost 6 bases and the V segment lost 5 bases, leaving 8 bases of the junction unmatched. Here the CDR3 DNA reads TGTGCCACCAGTGGTCACCGCGGACAGGGGGATACGCAGTATTTT. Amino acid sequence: CATSGHRGQGDTQYF.

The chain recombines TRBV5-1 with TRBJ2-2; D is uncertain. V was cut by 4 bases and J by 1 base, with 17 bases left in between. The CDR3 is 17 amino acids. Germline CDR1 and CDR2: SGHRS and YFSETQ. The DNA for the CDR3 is TGCGCCAGCAGCGCCTTCCGGACCTCCTTGAACACCGGGGAGCTGTTTTTT. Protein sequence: CASSAFRTSLNTGELFF. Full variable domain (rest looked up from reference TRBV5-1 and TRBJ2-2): KAGVTQTPRYLIKTRGQQVTLSCSPISGHRSVSWYQQTPGQGLQFLFEYFSETQRNKGNFPGRFSGRQFSNSRSEMNVSTLELGDSALYLCASSAFRTSLNTGELFFGEGSRLTVL.

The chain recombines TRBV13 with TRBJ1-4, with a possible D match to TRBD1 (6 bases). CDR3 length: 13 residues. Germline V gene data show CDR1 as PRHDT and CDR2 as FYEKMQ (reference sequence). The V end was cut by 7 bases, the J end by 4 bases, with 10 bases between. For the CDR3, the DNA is TGTGCCAGCAACCGGGGGCGTAATGAAAAACTGTTTTTT. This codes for CASNRGRNEKLFF.

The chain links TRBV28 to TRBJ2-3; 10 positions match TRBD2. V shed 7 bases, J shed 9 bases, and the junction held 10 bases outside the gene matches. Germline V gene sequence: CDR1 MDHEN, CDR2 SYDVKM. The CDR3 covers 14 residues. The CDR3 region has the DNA TGTGCCAGCACCGTGAGTGCTAGCGGGAGCACGCAGTATTTT. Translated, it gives CASTVSASGSTQYF. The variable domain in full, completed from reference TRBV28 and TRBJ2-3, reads DVKVTQSSRYLVKRTGEKVFLECVQDMDHENMFWYRQDPGLGLRLIYFSYDVKMKEKGDIPEGYSVSREKKERFSLILESASTNQTSMYLCASTVSASGSTQYFGPGTRLTVL.

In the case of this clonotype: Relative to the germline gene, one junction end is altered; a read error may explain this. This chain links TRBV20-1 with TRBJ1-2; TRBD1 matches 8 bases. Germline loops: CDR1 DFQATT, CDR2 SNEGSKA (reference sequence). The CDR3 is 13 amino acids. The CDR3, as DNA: TGCGGTGCTAGAGTCCAGGGGGCTGGTGGCTACACCTTC. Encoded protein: CGARVQGAGGYTF.

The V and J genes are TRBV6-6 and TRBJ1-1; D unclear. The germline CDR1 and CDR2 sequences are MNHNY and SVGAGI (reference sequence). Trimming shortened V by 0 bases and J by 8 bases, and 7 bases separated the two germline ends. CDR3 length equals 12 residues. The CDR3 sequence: CASSYSAYEAFF. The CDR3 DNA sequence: TGTGCCAGCAGTTACTCCGCCTACGAAGCTTTCTTT.

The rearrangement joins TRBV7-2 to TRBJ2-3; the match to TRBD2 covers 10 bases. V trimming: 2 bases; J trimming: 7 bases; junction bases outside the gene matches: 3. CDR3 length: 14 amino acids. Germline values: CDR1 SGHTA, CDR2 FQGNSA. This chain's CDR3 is CASSLRAGGNTQYF. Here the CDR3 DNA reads TGTGCCAGCAGCTTACGAGCGGGGGGGAATACGCAGTATTTT.

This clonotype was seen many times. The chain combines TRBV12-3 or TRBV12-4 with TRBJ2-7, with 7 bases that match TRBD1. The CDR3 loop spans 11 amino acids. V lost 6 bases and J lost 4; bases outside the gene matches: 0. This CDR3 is CASRQGYEQYF. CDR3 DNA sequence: TGTGCCAGCAGACAGGGGTACGAGCAGTACTTC.

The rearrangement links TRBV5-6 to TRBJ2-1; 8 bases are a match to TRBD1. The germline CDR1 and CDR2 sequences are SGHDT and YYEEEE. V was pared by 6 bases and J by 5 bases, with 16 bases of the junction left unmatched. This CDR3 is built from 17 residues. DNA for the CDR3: TGTGCCAGCACCCTCCCCGTCGGGACAGGTGTAGACAATGAGCAGTTCTTC. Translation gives CASTLPVGTGVDNEQFF.

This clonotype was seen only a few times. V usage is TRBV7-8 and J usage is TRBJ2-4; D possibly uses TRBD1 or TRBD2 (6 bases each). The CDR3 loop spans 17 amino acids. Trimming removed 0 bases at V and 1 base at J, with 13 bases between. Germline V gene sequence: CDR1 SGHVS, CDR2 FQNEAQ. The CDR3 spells CASSLARGGLAKNIQYF. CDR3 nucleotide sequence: TGTGCCAGCAGCTTAGCGCGAGGGGGACTCGCCAAAAACATTCAGTACTTC.

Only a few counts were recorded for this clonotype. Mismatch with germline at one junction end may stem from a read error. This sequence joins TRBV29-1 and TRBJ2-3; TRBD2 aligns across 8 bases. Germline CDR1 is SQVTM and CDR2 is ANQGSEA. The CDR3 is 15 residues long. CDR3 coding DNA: TGCAGCGCTGAAGATCCGCGGGGGGCAACAGATACGCAGTATTTT. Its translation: CSAEDPRGATDTQYF.

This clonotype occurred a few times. This CDR3 reads CASSLRRVGNTEAFF. The CDR3 DNA sequence: TGTGCCAGCAGCCTACGCAGGGTTGGGAACACTGAAGCTTTCTTT. The V call is TRBV5-6, the J call TRBJ1-1; D might be TRBD1 (5 bases). V lost 4 bases to trimming and J lost 1 base, with 14 bases between them. The V gene's germline CDR1 is SGHDT and CDR2 YYEEEE. CDR3 length: 15 residues.

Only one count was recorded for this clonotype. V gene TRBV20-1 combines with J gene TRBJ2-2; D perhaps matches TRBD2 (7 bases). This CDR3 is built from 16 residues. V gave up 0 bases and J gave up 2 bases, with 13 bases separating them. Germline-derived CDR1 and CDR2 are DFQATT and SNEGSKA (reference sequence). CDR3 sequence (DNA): TGCAGTGCTAGAGATATAGGGGGGGCCAACACCGGGGAGCTGTTTTTT. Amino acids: CSARDIGGANTGELFF.

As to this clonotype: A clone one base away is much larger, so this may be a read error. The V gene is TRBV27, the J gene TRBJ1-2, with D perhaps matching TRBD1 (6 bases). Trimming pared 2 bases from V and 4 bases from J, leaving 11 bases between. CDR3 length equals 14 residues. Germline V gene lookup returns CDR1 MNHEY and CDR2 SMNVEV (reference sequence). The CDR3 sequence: CASSLPTGIYGYTF. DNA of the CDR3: TGTGCCAGCAGTTTACCCACAGGGATCTATGGCTACACCTTC.

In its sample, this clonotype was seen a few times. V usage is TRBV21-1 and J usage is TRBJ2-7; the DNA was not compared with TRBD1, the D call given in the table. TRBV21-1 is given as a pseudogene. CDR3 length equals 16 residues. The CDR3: CASSRGDWGTVYEQYF. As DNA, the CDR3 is TGTGCCAGCAGCAGAGGGGATTGGGGGACAGTCTACGAGCAGTACTTC.

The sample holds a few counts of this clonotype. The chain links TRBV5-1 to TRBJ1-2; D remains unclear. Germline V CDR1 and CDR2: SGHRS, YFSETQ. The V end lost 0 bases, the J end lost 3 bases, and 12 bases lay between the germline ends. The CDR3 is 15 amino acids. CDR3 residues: CASSLGTSVDYGYTF. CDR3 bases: TGCGCCAGCAGCTTGGGGACGTCGGTGGACTATGGCTACACCTTC.